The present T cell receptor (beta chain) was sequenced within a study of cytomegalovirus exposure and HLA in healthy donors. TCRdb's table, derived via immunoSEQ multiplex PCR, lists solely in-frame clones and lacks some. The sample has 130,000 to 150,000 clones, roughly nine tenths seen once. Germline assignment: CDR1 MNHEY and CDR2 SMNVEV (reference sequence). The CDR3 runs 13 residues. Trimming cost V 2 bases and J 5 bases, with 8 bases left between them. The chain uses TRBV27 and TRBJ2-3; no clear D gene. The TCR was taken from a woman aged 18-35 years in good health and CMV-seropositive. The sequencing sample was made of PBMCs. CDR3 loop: CASSLLARDTQYF. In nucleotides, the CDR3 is TGTGCCAGCAGTTTACTCGCGAGAGATACGCAGTATTTT.